This T cell receptor beta chain was sequenced in a study of blood T cell repertoires in COVID-19. The CDR3 loop spans 14 amino acids. V lost 2 bases to trimming and J lost 4 bases; unmatched junction nucleotides: 4. Germline lookup yields CDR1 MNHEY and CDR2 SVGEGT. Profiling relied on immunoSEQ multiplex PCR, and the TCRdb table lists in-frame clones only, not all of them. This sample has some 180,000 clones; around 83% occur once, and the top ten carry roughly a fifth. The J gene is TRBJ2-7, the V gene TRBV6-2 or TRBV6-3; 8 nucleotides match TRBD1. The source is a woman in her 70s who had recovered from COVID-19. The material sequenced was peripheral blood. The DNA for the CDR3 is TGTGCCAGCAGTTACAGGACAGGGCTGTACGAGCAGTACTTC. It yields the protein CASSYRTGLYEQYF.